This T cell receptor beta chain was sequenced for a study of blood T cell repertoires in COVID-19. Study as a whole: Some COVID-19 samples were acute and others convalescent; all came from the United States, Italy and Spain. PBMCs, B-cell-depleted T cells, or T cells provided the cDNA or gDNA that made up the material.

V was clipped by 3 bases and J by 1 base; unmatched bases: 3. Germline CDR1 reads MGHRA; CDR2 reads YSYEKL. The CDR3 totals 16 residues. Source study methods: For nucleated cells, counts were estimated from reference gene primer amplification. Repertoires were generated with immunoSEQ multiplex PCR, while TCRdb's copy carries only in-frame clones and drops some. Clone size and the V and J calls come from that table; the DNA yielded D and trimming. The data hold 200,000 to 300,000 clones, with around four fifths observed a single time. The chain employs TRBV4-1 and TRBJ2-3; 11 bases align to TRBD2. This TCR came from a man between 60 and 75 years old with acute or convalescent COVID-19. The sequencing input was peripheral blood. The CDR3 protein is CASSQALAGGTDTQYF. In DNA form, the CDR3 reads TGCGCCAGCAGCCAGGCACTAGCGGGAGGCACAGATACGCAGTATTTT.